The 31 T cell receptor beta chains reported below all come from one sample, sequenced in a study of CD8+CD57+ T cells in acquired aplastic anemia. The use of genomic DNA as template underpinned the TCR beta VDJ and CDR3 profiling. One entry per CDR3 protein results from TCRdb running MiXCR on the reads. The table includes approximately 380,000 distinct CDR3 sequences, 60% to 80% detected once. Sequenced input: sorted CD4+, CD8+, or CD8+CD57+ T cells (not recorded which) from PBMCs. These receptors originate from a human donor in good health, serving as a control.

Worth noting for this clonotype: The junction does not match germline at one end; this may be a read error. This rearrangement joins TRBV12-3 or TRBV12-4 to TRBJ1-2; D may be TRBD1 (6 bases). The CDR3 consists of 13 residues. The chain's CDR3 is CASSPGTLSGYTF. Written as DNA, the CDR3 is TGCGCCAGCAGTCCTGGGACACTGTCTGGCTACACCTTC.

Ten or more counts support this clonotype. V and J are TRBV9 and TRBJ1-1, with 9 bases that match TRBD1. The CDR3 consists of 16 residues. V gave up 5 bases and J gave up 1 base; unmatched junction bases: 9. The germline CDR1 and CDR2 sequences are SGDLS and YYNGEE. The CDR3 coding sequence is TGTGCCAGCAGTGGCACAGGGGGCGGAAGGAACACTGAAGCTTTCTTT. Protein sequence: CASSGTGGGRNTEAFF.

This clonotype has ten or more counts. J is TRBJ1-1 and V is TRBV20-1; the D is unclear. Germline assignment: CDR1 DFQATT and CDR2 SNEGSKA (reference sequence). The CDR3 loop spans 12 amino acids. The germline V and J ends were trimmed by 6 bases and 4 bases, with 12 bases remaining between them. CDR3 protein: CSASWAGTEAFF. In nucleotides, the CDR3 is TGCAGTGCAAGTTGGGCAGGCACTGAAGCTTTCTTT.

The chain carries TRBV2 and TRBJ2-7; no clear D gene. CDR1 is SNHLY and CDR2 is FYNNEI in the germline V gene. Between the trimmed V and J ends, which lost 5 bases and 0 bases, there was a span of 2 bases. This CDR3 is built from 11 residues. Here the CDR3 DNA reads TGTGCCAGCAGTATCTCCTACGAGCAGTACTTC. Amino acids: CASSISYEQYF. Combining the CDR3 with reference TRBV2 and TRBJ2-7 gives the whole variable domain EPEVTQTPSHQVTQMGQEVILRCVPISNHLYFYWYRQILGQKVEFLVSFYNNEISEKSEIFDDQFSVERPDGSNFTLKIRSTKLEDSAMYFCASSISYEQYFGPGTRLTVT.

For this clonotype: The junction does not match germline at one end; this may be a read error. The chain couples TRBV7-9 to TRBJ2-7; no clear D. This CDR3 has 13 residues. Germline CDR1 and CDR2: SEHNR and FQNEAQ (reference sequence). CDR3 sequence (DNA): TGTGCCAGCAGCTTAACGCCGTTTCAGCCCCAGCACTTT. It translates to CASSLTPFQPQHF.

This clonotype has just a few counts. The chain recombines TRBV5-5 with TRBJ2-7; 7 bases agree with TRBD1. Per the germline V gene, CDR1 is SGHKS and CDR2 is YYEKEE (reference sequence). The trim removed 1 base at V and 4 bases at J, leaving 5 bases unmatched. CDR3 length: 14 residues. CDR3 in DNA: TGTGCCAGCAGCTTGAGACAGGGCTTTTACGAGCAGTACTTC. Its translation is CASSLRQGFYEQYF.

This clonotype was counted many times. The chain is built from TRBV20-1 and TRBJ2-7; TRBD1 matches at 9 bases. Germline CDR1 and CDR2: DFQATT and SNEGSKA (reference sequence). V lost 5 bases, J lost 2 bases, and 7 bases stayed unmatched. The CDR3 is 14 amino acids. The CDR3 nucleotides read TGCAGTGCTCGCGGACAGGGGCGAACCTACGAGCAGTACTTC. It specifies CSARGQGRTYEQYF.

A remark on this clonotype: The CDR3 does not end in the conserved phenylalanine or tryptophan, so this is likely a read error. The limits of the CDR3 on the DNA are not certain, so only TCRdb's listed CDR3 is given. The CDR3 region is CASSVGTGYGYAL. The rearrangement uses TRBV6-1 and TRBJ1-2; TRBD1 was called by the table and not checked on the DNA. With termini counted, the CDR3 has 13 amino acids. Germline V gene data show CDR1 as MNHNS and CDR2 as SASEGT.

Worth noting for this clonotype: This may be a read error: a much more frequent sequence differs by one nucleotide. The rearrangement links TRBV20-1 to TRBJ2-3; TRBD2 aligns across 14 bases. The CDR3 spans 18 residues. Germline loops: CDR1 DFQATT, CDR2 SNEGSKA (reference sequence). For the CDR3, the DNA is TGCAGTGCTGGGGGCGGGACTAGCGGGGGAGGGGGCACAGGTACGCAGTATTTT. Protein product: CSAGGGTSGGGGTGTQYF.

The chain has TRBV20-1 and TRBJ1-2; 9 bases agree with TRBD1. This CDR3 contains 14 residues. From germline, CDR1 is DFQATT and CDR2 SNEGSKA (reference sequence). With V trimmed by 5 bases and J by 4 bases, 8 bases remained unmatched. For the CDR3, the DNA is TGCAGTGCTGGACAGGGGCGCCTCGGCTATGGCTACACCTTC. Protein product: CSAGQGRLGYGYTF.

Many counts were recorded for this clonotype. The J gene is TRBJ2-3, the V gene TRBV12-5; D is undetermined. The CDR3 covers 15 residues. Trimming cost V 5 bases and J 3 bases, with 15 bases left between them. CDR1 is LGHNT, CDR2 FRNRAP, per germline. This chain's CDR3 is CASGAGQVPTDTQYF. The DNA of the CDR3 is TGTGCTAGTGGTGCTGGGCAGGTCCCTACAGATACGCAGTATTTT. The full variable domain, its missing parts supplied by reference TRBV12-5 and TRBJ2-3, is DARVTQTPRHKVTEMGQEVTMRCQPILGHNTVFWYRQTMMQGLELLAYFRNRAPLDDSGMPKDRFSAEMPDATLATLKIQPSEPRDSAVYFCASGAGQVPTDTQYFGPGTRLTVL.

This clonotype was seen at least ten times. The chain joins TRBV12-3 or TRBV12-4 to TRBJ2-2; 10 bases line up with TRBD1. The V segment lost 4 bases and the J segment 7 bases; nucleotides outside the gene matches: 6. The CDR3 totals 15 residues. The CDR3 DNA reads TGTGCCAGCAGTTGGGACAGGGGCCATAGCGGGGAGCTGTTTTTT. Protein sequence: CASSWDRGHSGELFF.

The rearrangement joins TRBV7-3 to TRBJ2-1; 9 bases map to TRBD1. In germline, CDR1 is SGHTA, CDR2 FQGTGA. This CDR3 spans 14 amino acids. V dropped 6 bases and J dropped 8; count of bases not matched to a gene: 8. CDR3 in amino acids: CASSPGQGWDEQFF. The CDR3 DNA is TGTGCCAGCAGTCCCGGACAGGGGTGGGATGAGCAGTTCTTC. Full variable domain (outside the CDR3, taken from reference TRBV7-3 and TRBJ2-1): GAGVSQTPSNKVTEKGKYVELRCDPISGHTALYWYRQSLGQGPEFLIYFQGTGAADDSGLPNDRFFAVRPEGSVSTLKIQRTERGDSAVYLCASSPGQGWDEQFFGPGTRLTVL.

The table lists this clonotype with a count of one. The CDR3 does not close with the conserved phenylalanine or tryptophan, likely indicating a read error. No DNA is shown, since the ends of the CDR3 on it are uncertain; the CDR3 is the one TCRdb lists. The rearrangement joins TRBV3-1 to TRBJ2-6; TRBD1, the table's D call, lacks a check against the DNA. Germline CDR1 is LGHDT and CDR2 is YNNKEL (reference sequence). The CDR3 numbers 12 amino acids, ends counted. Here the CDR3 reads CASSQGDSGHNT.

This clonotype was counted a few times. A single base separates this from a much larger clone, so it may be a read error. This rearrangement joins TRBV24-1 to TRBJ2-1; tentatively, D is TRBD1 (6 bases). CDR3 length: 17 amino acids. Germline loops: CDR1 KGHDR, CDR2 SFDVKD. For the CDR3, the DNA is TGTGCCTCCAGTGATTTGCCGGACAGCCTCTCCTACAATGAGCAGTTCTTC. Translating it yields CASSDLPDSLSYNEQFF.

This clonotype showed up just once. This sequence may be a read error, since a much larger clone differs from it by one base. The CDR3 DNA follows: TGTGCCAGCAGTTGGGACTTACAAGAGACCCAGTACTTC. Protein sequence: CASSWDLQETQYF. V usage is TRBV5-6 and J usage is TRBJ2-5, with D perhaps matching TRBD2 (6 bases). The CDR3 sequence is 13 residues long. Trimming cost V 5 bases and J 2 bases, with 10 bases left between them. From germline, CDR1 is SGHDT and CDR2 YYEEEE.

The chain couples TRBV5-6 to TRBJ2-7; D is unclear. Near its end, the DNA agrees better with TRBJ2-5, so the J call may be wrong. The CDR3 totals 13 residues. Germline CDR1 and CDR2: SGHDT and YYEEEE. The CDR3 DNA reads TGTGCCAGCAGGCCGCAGTTCCAAGAGACCCAGTACTTC. This gives the protein CASRPQFQETQYF.

This clonotype was recorded at least ten times. The chain recombines TRBV27 with TRBJ2-3; D possibly corresponds to TRBD2 (6 bases). Trimming took off 7 bases at V and 2 bases at J, with 13 bases between the two ends. The CDR3 length is 14 residues. Germline CDR1 reads MNHEY; CDR2 reads SMNVEV (reference sequence). The CDR3 is CASKMGGVTDTQYF. The CDR3 DNA follows: TGTGCCAGCAAGATGGGCGGGGTCACAGATACGCAGTATTTT.

Concerning this clonotype: This is likely a read error, given that the CDR3 carries no conserved phenylalanine or tryptophan at its end. The DNA is omitted, as the CDR3 cannot be located on it reliably, and the CDR3 follows TCRdb's listing. The chain joins TRBV7-3 to TRBJ1-1; TRBD1 reflects the table's D call only, with no check against the DNA. 12 amino acids form the CDR3, both terminal residues included. CDR1 is SGHTA and CDR2 is FQGTGA in the germline V gene. The CDR3 loop reads CASSLPVGQGAE.

The chain recombines TRBV25-1 with TRBJ1-1, with D unresolved. V lost 3 bases, J lost 0 bases, and 11 bases lay in between. Germline V gene sequence: CDR1 MGHDK, CDR2 SYGVNS. The CDR3 loop spans 15 amino acids. The CDR3: CASSDPGRLNTEAFF. CDR3 bases: TGTGCCAGCAGTGACCCAGGACGGCTGAACACTGAAGCTTTCTTT.

This clonotype was seen ten or more times. The J gene is TRBJ2-3, the V gene TRBV6-5, with TRBD2 matching 8 bases. Losses at the gene ends were 5 bases for V and 4 bases for J; bases not matched to a gene: 11. The CDR3 consists of 16 residues. Germline values: CDR1 MNHEY, CDR2 SVGAGI. The DNA for the CDR3 is TGTGCCAGCAGTCGATACGGCGGGGGGTATGCAGATACGCAGTATTTT. Translation gives CASSRYGGGYADTQYF.

This clonotype was counted many times. The chain combines TRBV2 with TRBJ2-7; 9 nucleotides match TRBD1. CDR1 and CDR2 (germline): SNHLY, FYNNEI. CDR3 length: 13 residues. Germline trimming cut 4 bases from V and 5 bases from J; bases unmatched to any gene: 3. The CDR3 here is CASSGDRAHEQYF. CDR3 coding DNA: TGTGCCAGCAGTGGGGACAGGGCCCACGAGCAGTACTTC.

This chain links TRBV6-5 with TRBJ1-2; TRBD1 matches at 7 bases. The V segment lost 7 bases and the J segment 8 bases; nucleotides outside the gene matches: 10. CDR1 MNHEY and CDR2 SVGAGI come from the germline V gene. This CDR3 has 13 amino acids. Here the CDR3 DNA reads TGTGCCAGCATCGACAGGGCAGTAGGCGGCTACACCTTC. Encoded protein: CASIDRAVGGYTF.

The rearrangement joins TRBV20-1 to TRBJ1-2; TRBD1 might be the D (5 bases). The CDR3 sequence is 13 residues long. Germline loops: CDR1 DFQATT, CDR2 SNEGSKA (reference sequence). V was clipped by 4 bases and J by 10 bases, with 19 bases between them. CDR3 amino acids: CSATTRAGGYYTF. The DNA for the CDR3 is TGCAGTGCTACAACACGGGCGGGGGGTTACTACACCTTC.

The V and J genes are TRBV10-3 and TRBJ1-2, with D perhaps matching TRBD1 (5 bases). Trimming removed 0 bases from V and 4 bases from J, with 12 bases in between. This CDR3 spans 15 amino acids. Germline V gives CDR1 ENHRY, CDR2 SYGVKD. The CDR3, as DNA: TGTGCCATCAGTGAGTCCTGGGGGACGTTCTATGGCTACACCTTC. This sequence encodes CAISESWGTFYGYTF.

For this clonotype: A junction boundary mismatches the germline segment, possibly from a read error. CDR3 sequence reads: CASSLASNIQNF. CDR3 nucleotide sequence: TGCGCCAGCAGCTTAGCGAGTAACATTCAGAACTTC. The V gene is TRBV7-2, the J gene TRBJ2-4, with D perhaps matching TRBD2 (5 bases). Germline V CDR1 and CDR2: SGHTA, FQGNSA. The CDR3 has 12 amino acids.

The chain combines TRBV20-1 with TRBJ1-2, with D uncertain. Germline lookup yields CDR1 DFQATT and CDR2 SNEGSKA (reference sequence). V was trimmed by 6 bases and J by 6 bases, leaving 20 bases between them. The CDR3 contains 14 residues. The CDR3 loop reads CSAIGLNTKDGYTF. DNA of the CDR3: TGCAGTGCCATAGGCCTGAACACTAAAGATGGCTACACCTTC.

Ten or more counts support this clonotype. The CDR3: CASSGGTVNTEAFF. The CDR3 DNA is TGTGCCAGCAGTGGGGGGACGGTGAACACTGAAGCTTTCTTT. V and J are TRBV12-3 or TRBV12-4 and TRBJ1-1, with D possibly matching TRBD1 (5 bases). The CDR3 has 14 residues. Trimming removed 5 bases from V and 0 bases from J, with 10 bases in between.

The rearrangement links TRBV19 to TRBJ1-1; no definite D call. V lost 8 bases and J lost 1, with 14 bases in between. The CDR3 loop spans 14 amino acids. The germline V gene encodes CDR1 LNHDA and CDR2 SQIVND (reference sequence). CDR3 bases: TGTGCCAGTCGACCACCAACAGAGAACACTGAAGCTTTCTTT. It specifies CASRPPTENTEAFF.

The rearrangement joins TRBV20-1 to TRBJ2-3; D call uncertain. CDR3 length equals 12 residues. Germline V gene sequence: CDR1 DFQATT, CDR2 SNEGSKA (reference sequence). V was pared by 3 bases and J by 13 bases, with 17 bases between. CDR3 amino acids: CSASYISPSKYF. For the CDR3, the DNA is TGCAGTGCTAGTTATATCAGCCCCAGCAAGTATTTT.

The V call is TRBV7-9, the J call TRBJ2-1; the D gene is possibly TRBD2 (6 bases). The CDR3 covers 15 residues. V gave up 6 bases and J gave up 16 bases, with 28 bases separating them. CDR1 and CDR2 from the germline V gene are SEHNR and FQNEAQ (reference sequence). The CDR3 bases are TGTGCCAGCAGTTCACCGGGAGTAGCAAGTCGACGGGCATTCTTC. Amino acid sequence: CASSSPGVASRRAFF.